The sequence of this TCR beta chain was determined in a study of blood T cell repertoires in COVID-19. TCRdb's copy holds only in-frame clones and misses some; the assay was immunoSEQ multiplex PCR. The sample consists of about 140,000 clones, roughly 80% of them appearing once. A single count supports this clone. Germline loops: CDR1 SGHDN, CDR2 FVKESK. The CDR3 has 15 residues. V lost 1 base to trimming and J lost 2 bases, with 11 bases between them. The chain recombines TRBV14 with TRBJ2-5, with D maybe TRBD1 (5 bases). This sequence was found in a woman aged 50 to 65 who had recovered from COVID-19. The sequenced sample consisted of PBMCs or T cells enriched from blood (not recorded which). The CDR3 nucleotides read TGTGCCAGCAGCCAAGTGTCAGGGTTACAAGAGACCCAGTACTTC. Protein product: CASSQVSGLQETQYF.